Described below is a single TCR beta chain sequence and its context. The V end lost 0 bases, the J end lost 0 bases, and 14 bases lay between the germline ends. Germline CDR1 is DFQATT and CDR2 is SNEGSKA (reference sequence). CDR3 size: 16 residues. The data belong to a study of patients and donors after allogeneic stem cell transplantation. TCRdb ran MiXCR on the RT-PCR reads and lists one entry per CDR3 protein. The data hold 150,000 to 200,000 distinct CDR3 sequences, with approximately 25% observed a single time. The sequencing sample was made of blood, either unsorted or a sorted T cell fraction (not recorded which). The chain carries TRBV20-1 and TRBJ1-1, with D tentatively TRBD1 (6 bases). The TCR originated in a human donor who was either an allogeneic HSCT recipient or a stem cell or donor lymphocyte infusion donor (not recorded which). It is not recorded whose cells these are; they may come from a transplant donor. The CDR3 spells CSARDRPGAMNTEAFF. The CDR3 bases are TGCAGTGCTAGAGATCGGCCAGGGGCGATGAACACTGAAGCTTTCTTT.